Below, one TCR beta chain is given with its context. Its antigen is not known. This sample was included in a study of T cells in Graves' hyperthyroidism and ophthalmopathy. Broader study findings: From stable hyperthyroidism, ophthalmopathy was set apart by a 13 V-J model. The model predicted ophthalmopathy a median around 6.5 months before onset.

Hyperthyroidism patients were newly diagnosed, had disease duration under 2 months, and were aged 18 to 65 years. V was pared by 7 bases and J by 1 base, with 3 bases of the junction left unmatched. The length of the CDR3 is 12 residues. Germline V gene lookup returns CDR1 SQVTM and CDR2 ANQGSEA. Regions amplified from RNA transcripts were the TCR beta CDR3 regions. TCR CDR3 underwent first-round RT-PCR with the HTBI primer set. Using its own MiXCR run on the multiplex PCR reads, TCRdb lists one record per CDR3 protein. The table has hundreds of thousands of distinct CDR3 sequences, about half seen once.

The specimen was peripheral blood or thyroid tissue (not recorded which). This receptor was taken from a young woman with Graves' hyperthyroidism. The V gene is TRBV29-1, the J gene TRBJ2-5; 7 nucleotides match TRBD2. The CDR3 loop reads CSAGLGQETQYF. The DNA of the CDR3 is TGCAGCGCCGGACTAGGCCAAGAGACCCAGTACTTC. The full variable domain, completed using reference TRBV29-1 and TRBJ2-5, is SAVISQKPSRDICQRGTSLTIQCQVDSQVTMMFWYRQQPGQSLTLIATANQGSEATYESGFVIDKFPISRPNLTFSTLTVSNMSPEDSSIYLCSAGLGQETQYFGPGTRLLVL.